The T cell receptor beta chain described here comes from a study of metastatic and nonmetastatic thyroid tumors. As for the study in general: Both malignant and benign thyroid patients supplied peripheral blood and tumor or nodule tissue samples, across which the repertoires of these patients were then compared.

The ends were cut back, 0 bases at V and 4 bases at J, with 7 bases in the middle. Germline V gene data show CDR1 as LGHDT and CDR2 as YNNKEL (reference sequence). The CDR3 is 15 residues long. TCRdb reassembled clones from the PCR reads with MiXCR. The sample consists of tens of thousands of clones, more than 20% of them appearing once. Not a single patient had been given any form of treatment at any point before undergoing thyroid surgery. This chain connects TRBV3-1 to TRBJ2-6; no definite D call. This sequence was found in a female donor with papillary thyroid cancer or a benign thyroid nodule (not recorded which). Some clones in this sample may be carry-over from other donors' samples. Sequenced input: blood. CDR3 residues: CASSQDFRGANVLTF. As DNA, the CDR3 is TGTGCCAGCAGCCAAGATTTTCGGGGGGCCAACGTCCTGACTTTC. Together with reference TRBV3-1 and TRBJ2-6, the CDR3 gives the full variable domain: DTAVSQTPKYLVTQMGNDKSIKCEQNLGHDTMYWYKQDSKKFLKIMFSYNNKELIINETVPNRFSPKSPDKAHLNLHINSLELGDSAVYFCASSQDFRGANVLTFGAGSRLTVL.